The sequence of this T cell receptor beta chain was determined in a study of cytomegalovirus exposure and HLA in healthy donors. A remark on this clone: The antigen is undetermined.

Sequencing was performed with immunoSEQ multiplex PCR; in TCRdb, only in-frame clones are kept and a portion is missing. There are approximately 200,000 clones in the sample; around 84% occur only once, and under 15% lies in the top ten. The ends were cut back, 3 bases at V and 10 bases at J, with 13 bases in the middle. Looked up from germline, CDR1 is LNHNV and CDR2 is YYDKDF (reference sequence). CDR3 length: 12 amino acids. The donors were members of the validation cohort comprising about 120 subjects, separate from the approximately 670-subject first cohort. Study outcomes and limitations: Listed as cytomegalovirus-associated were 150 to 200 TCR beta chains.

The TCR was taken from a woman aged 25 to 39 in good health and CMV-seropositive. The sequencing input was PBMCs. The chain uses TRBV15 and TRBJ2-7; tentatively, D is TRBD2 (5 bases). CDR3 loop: CATSSPDGSQYF. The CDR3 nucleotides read TGTGCCACCAGCAGCCCTGATGGGAGTCAGTACTTC. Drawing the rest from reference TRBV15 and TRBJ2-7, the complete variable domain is DAMVIQNPRYQVTQFGKPVTLSCSQTLNHNVMYWYQQKSSQAPKLLFHYYDKDFNNEADTPDNFQSRRPNTSFCFLDIRSPGLGDTAMYLCATSSPDGSQYFGPGTRLTVT.